Below are 26 T cell receptor beta chains sequenced from a single sample in a study of shared clonotypes between healthy human individuals. Profiled with immunoSEQ multiplex PCR; TCRdb holds only in-frame clones, not every one. The sample records about 2,500,000 clones, over 85% being singletons. Sequenced: naive CD4+ T cells sorted from blood. The subset is: CD45RA+ positively selected. These receptors all come from a man aged 18 to 29 in good health.

Of note for this clone: In the same sample, other DNA sequences code for this CDR3. The chain carries TRBV6-5 and TRBJ1-5; TRBD1 aligns across 9 bases. The CDR3 runs 14 residues. Germline V gene sequence: CDR1 MNHEY, CDR2 SVGAGI. Trimming cost V 6 bases and J 4 bases; bases outside gene matches: 4. CDR3 region: CASSRDRENQPQHF. CDR3 sequence (DNA): TGTGCCAGCAGCAGGGACAGGGAGAATCAGCCCCAGCATTTT.

To note about this clone: Within the sample, other DNA sequences also encode this same CDR3. This chain uses TRBV28 with TRBJ1-1, with D possibly being TRBD1 (6 bases). Germline-derived CDR1 and CDR2 are MDHEN and SYDVKM. Between the trimmed V and J ends, which lost 4 bases and 0 bases, there was a span of 9 bases. The CDR3 contains 14 residues. The CDR3 DNA reads TGTGCCAGCAGTTCGACAGGTCTGAACACTGAAGCTTTCTTT. Its protein product is CASSSTGLNTEAFF.

The rearrangement links TRBV7-9 to TRBJ2-1; TRBD2 matches at 16 bases. The germline gives CDR1 SEHNR, CDR2 FQNEAQ (reference sequence). This CDR3 has 17 amino acids. V lost 6 bases to trimming and J lost 3 bases; unmatched junction nucleotides: 5. The DNA of the CDR3 is TGTGCCAGCAGTCACGGGACTAGCGGGAGGGGCTACAATGAGCAGTTCTTC. Its protein product is CASSHGTSGRGYNEQFF.

The rearrangement joins TRBV15 to TRBJ2-6; tentative D call: TRBD1 (5 bases). Germline CDR1 LNHNV, CDR2 YYDKDF (reference sequence). Trimming removed 1 base at V and 4 bases at J, with 14 bases between. The CDR3 length is 17 residues. The CDR3 sequence is CATSRAQGATGANVLTF. Written as DNA, the CDR3 is TGTGCCACCAGCAGAGCTCAAGGGGCCACCGGGGCCAACGTCCTGACTTTC. The whole variable domain, remainder taken from reference TRBV15 and TRBJ2-6, is DAMVIQNPRYQVTQFGKPVTLSCSQTLNHNVMYWYQQKSSQAPKLLFHYYDKDFNNEADTPDNFQSRRPNTSFCFLDIRSPGLGDTAMYLCATSRAQGATGANVLTFGAGSRLTVL.

The chain is built from TRBV2 and TRBJ2-7; D is ambiguous. This CDR3 is 11 amino acids long. Germline CDR1 and CDR2: SNHLY and FYNNEI. The V and J ends lost 5 bases and 3 bases respectively, with 5 bases between them. The CDR3, as DNA: TGTGCCAGCAGTACCTACTACGAGCAGTACTTC. Its translation: CASSTYYEQYF.

The chain links TRBV18 to TRBJ1-1; D gene ambiguous. Trimming removed 0 bases from V and 0 bases from J, with 11 bases in between. The CDR3 has 16 residues. CDR1 and CDR2 from the germline V gene are KGHSH and LQKENI. The CDR3 coding sequence is TGTGCCAGCTCACCACCGCGACGGTATTTGAACACTGAAGCTTTCTTT. Encoded protein: CASSPPRRYLNTEAFF.

This chain uses TRBV10-3 with TRBJ1-2, with a possible D match to TRBD1 (5 bases). CDR1 is ENHRY, CDR2 SYGVKD, per germline. Deletions cut 0 bases from V and 5 bases from J, with 13 bases between. This CDR3 is built from 15 residues. CDR3 in DNA: TGTGCCATCAGTGAGTCCGGGGGGGAATTTTATGGCTACACCTTC. Its translation: CAISESGGEFYGYTF.

The V and J genes are TRBV7-2 and TRBJ2-7, with D perhaps TRBD2 (5 bases). Germline values: CDR1 SGHTA, CDR2 FQGNSA. Trimming removed 1 base at V and 3 bases at J, with 7 bases between. The CDR3 runs to 13 residues. CDR3 in amino acids: CASSLGGYYEQYF. CDR3 bases: TGTGCCAGCAGCTTAGGCGGGTACTACGAGCAGTACTTC.

Comments on this clone: Other nucleotide sequences from this sample produce the same CDR3. The genes are TRBV27 and TRBJ2-3; 8 positions agree with TRBD2. Germline V CDR1 and CDR2: MNHEY, SMNVEV (reference sequence). The CDR3 has 14 amino acids. V lost 3 bases, J lost 6 bases, and 5 bases stayed unmatched. The CDR3 spells CASSLERGTDTQYF. CDR3 DNA sequence: TGTGCCAGCAGTTTGGAGCGGGGGACCGATACGCAGTATTTT.

The rearrangement links TRBV6-6 to TRBJ1-1; D is ambiguous. V was cut by 0 bases and J by 5 bases, with 16 bases left in between. The CDR3 sequence is 16 residues long. Germline CDR1 and CDR2: MNHNY and SVGAGI (reference sequence). CDR3 nucleotide sequence: TGTGCCAGCAGTTACTCAATGCGACGGCTGGAGACTGAAGCTTTCTTT. Its protein product is CASSYSMRRLETEAFF.

This chain connects TRBV6-5 to TRBJ2-4; D remains ambiguous. V lost 5 bases and J lost 0, with 11 bases in between. CDR1 and CDR2 (germline): MNHEY, SVGAGI. The CDR3 totals 15 residues. The chain's CDR3 is CASSPLEVAKNIQYF. Here the CDR3 DNA reads TGTGCCAGCAGTCCCCTTGAGGTAGCCAAAAACATTCAGTACTTC.

This clone was detected a few times. The sample has other DNA sequences that encode this CDR3 too. The chain recombines TRBV5-1 with TRBJ1-2; D may be TRBD1 (5 bases). The V and J ends lost 2 bases and 2 bases respectively, with 7 bases between them. The CDR3 loop spans 13 amino acids. Germline V gene sequence: CDR1 SGHRS, CDR2 YFSETQ. The CDR3 loop reads CASSLGQNYGYTF. The CDR3 nucleotides read TGCGCCAGCAGCTTAGGACAAAACTATGGCTACACCTTC.

The V gene is TRBV29-1, the J gene TRBJ1-4, with 8 bases aligning to TRBD1. With 4 bases clipped from V and 6 bases from J, the junction kept 1 base outside the gene matches. The CDR3 extends over 12 amino acids. Germline V gene data show CDR1 as SQVTM and CDR2 as ANQGSEA. The CDR3 sequence is CSVATGDEKLFF. CDR3 in DNA: TGCAGCGTTGCGACAGGGGATGAAAAACTGTTTTTT.

Only one count was recorded for this clone. V usage is TRBV2 and J usage is TRBJ1-2; D is perhaps TRBD1 (6 bases). CDR1 and CDR2 (germline): SNHLY, FYNNEI. This CDR3 has 15 amino acids. Trimming shortened V by 1 base and J by 4 bases, and 13 bases separated the two germline ends. The CDR3 region has the DNA TGTGCCAGCAGTGAAGGTGGACAGTCTCGCTATGGCTACACCTTC. Its protein product is CASSEGGQSRYGYTF.

The rearrangement uses TRBV6-4 and TRBJ2-2; 12 nucleotides match TRBD2. After removal of 8 bases from V and 4 bases from J, the junction contained 20 bases not matched to a gene. The CDR3 has 20 amino acids. Germline values: CDR1 MRHNA, CDR2 SNTAGT. Written as DNA, the CDR3 is TGTGCCAGCCTAGTGGTGGGTCTAGCGGGAGGGTCAGGTCGCACCGGGGAGCTGTTTTTT. Translation gives CASLVVGLAGGSGRTGELFF.

The rearrangement joins TRBV9 to TRBJ2-3; a possible D gene is TRBD2 (6 bases). The CDR3 extends over 16 amino acids. The germline V and J ends were trimmed by 0 bases and 0 bases, with 11 bases remaining between them. CDR1 is SGDLS and CDR2 is YYNGEE in the germline V gene. DNA for the CDR3: TGTGCCAGCAGCGTAGTTGGGCGGGGAAGCACAGATACGCAGTATTTT. Amino acid sequence: CASSVVGRGSTDTQYF.

The chain has TRBV11-2 and TRBJ1-1; possibly TRBD1 for D (6 bases). Germline V gene sequence: CDR1 SGHAT, CDR2 FQNNGV. The CDR3 extends over 14 amino acids. With 5 bases removed from V and 4 bases from J, the gap between germline ends came to 14 bases. Written as DNA, the CDR3 is TGTGCCAGCAGCATTAGGGGGAGAGGCACTGAAGCTTTCTTT. Protein sequence: CASSIRGRGTEAFF.

The chain carries TRBV27 and TRBJ1-1; tentative D call: TRBD1 (5 bases). CDR1 is MNHEY and CDR2 is SMNVEV in the germline V gene (reference sequence). This CDR3 contains 14 residues. With 6 bases removed from V and 3 bases from J, the gap between germline ends came to 14 bases. CDR3 sequence (DNA): TGTGCCAGCAGACCCCAATCAGGGTACACTGAAGCTTTCTTT. Amino acids: CASRPQSGYTEAFF.

In DNA form, the CDR3 reads TGTGCCAGCAGCCCCCAGGACAGGACGGAGTCAGATACGCAGTATTTT. It is translated as CASSPQDRTESDTQYF. The chain is built from TRBV13 and TRBJ2-3; 7 positions agree with TRBD1. Germline CDR1 reads PRHDT; CDR2 reads FYEKMQ (reference sequence). This CDR3 region has 16 residues. Trimming took 5 bases from V and 4 from J; bases not matched to a gene: 12.

The chain has TRBV7-6 and TRBJ1-4, with TRBD1 matching 7 bases. Germline V gene lookup returns CDR1 SGHVS and CDR2 FNYEAQ. Trimming took 5 bases from V and 5 from J; bases not matched to a gene: 8. CDR3 length: 15 residues. CDR3 loop: CASSAAGTVNEKLFF. The DNA of the CDR3 is TGTGCCAGCAGCGCCGCCGGGACAGTGAATGAAAAACTGTTTTTT.

The chain carries TRBV7-2 and TRBJ1-4; D perhaps matches TRBD1 (5 bases). CDR1 and CDR2 from the germline V gene are SGHTA and FQGNSA. The CDR3 is 15 residues long. Trimming shortened V by 3 bases and J by 8 bases, and 16 bases separated the two germline ends. CDR3 sequence: CASSLAGLREEKLFF. CDR3 coding DNA: TGTGCCAGCAGCTTGGCGGGGCTGAGGGAGGAAAAACTGTTTTTT. Full variable domain (missing parts from reference TRBV7-2 and TRBJ1-4): GAGVSQSPSNKVTEKGKDVELRCDPISGHTALYWYRQSLGQGLEFLIYFQGNSAPDKSGLPSDRFSAERTGGSVSTLTIQRTQQEDSAVYLCASSLAGLREEKLFFGSGTQLSVL.

DNA of the CDR3: TGTGCCAGCAGCCTTAGGGGGGTCGAGTGGCACGAGCAGTACTTC. Translated, it gives CASSLRGVEWHEQYF. The chain is built from TRBV5-6 and TRBJ2-7, with D perhaps assigned TRBD1 or TRBD2 (6 bases each). Looked up from germline, CDR1 is SGHDT and CDR2 is YYEEEE. The CDR3 spans 15 residues. With 4 bases removed from V and 5 bases from J, the gap between germline ends came to 19 bases.

V is TRBV7-9 and J is TRBJ1-4; possibly TRBD1 for D (5 bases). CDR1 and CDR2 from the germline V gene are SEHNR and FQNEAQ (reference sequence). The CDR3 extends over 15 amino acids. V lost 5 bases to trimming and J lost 1 base, with 11 bases between them. The CDR3 here is CASSQNRQTNEKLFF. DNA of the CDR3: TGTGCCAGCAGCCAGAACAGGCAAACTAATGAAAAACTGTTTTTT.

This chain uses TRBV6-1 with TRBJ2-7; the D is unclear. CDR1 and CDR2 from the germline V gene are MNHNS and SASEGT. The V gene lost 2 bases and the J gene lost 4 bases, with 12 bases spanning the gap. This CDR3 comprises 14 residues. The CDR3 protein is CASSEQISTYEQYF. In DNA, the CDR3 is TGTGCCAGCAGTGAACAGATTTCGACGTACGAGCAGTACTTC.

The chain is built from TRBV6-4 and TRBJ1-2; D might be TRBD1 (6 bases). The CDR3 consists of 16 residues. Looked up from germline, CDR1 is MRHNA and CDR2 is SNTAGT. V lost 0 bases and J lost 4, with 15 bases in between. The CDR3, as DNA: TGTGCCAGCAGTGACTCGAGGGACAAGGGTATCTATGGCTACACCTTC. Its translation is CASSDSRDKGIYGYTF.

The J gene is TRBJ2-5, the V gene TRBV28; 8 bases map to TRBD2. Germline CDR1 and CDR2: MDHEN and SYDVKM. The CDR3 is made up of 14 amino acids. After removal of 3 bases from V and 6 bases from J, the junction contained 6 bases not matched to a gene. DNA for the CDR3: TGTGCCAGCAGTTTGAGGAGCGGGGGCAAGACCCAGTACTTC. As protein: CASSLRSGGKTQYF.